The 30 T cell receptor beta chains below all came from one sample that was sequenced in a study of cytomegalovirus exposure and HLA in healthy donors. This table comes from immunoSEQ multiplex PCR, and its TCRdb copy is limited to in-frame clones, with some not included. This table holds about 260,000 clones, around 90% found once. The sequenced sample was PBMCs. The origin of the receptors is a woman aged 25 to 45 in good health and CMV-seronegative.

J is TRBJ1-3 and V is TRBV14, with D unresolved. The V end lost 0 bases, the J end lost 2 bases, and 11 bases lay between the germline ends. CDR3 length equals 16 residues. Germline CDR1 is SGHDN and CDR2 is FVKESK. The CDR3 is CASSQDRTGTGNTIYF. Here the CDR3 DNA reads TGTGCCAGCAGCCAAGATCGTACGGGAACTGGAAACACCATATATTTT.

This clone was counted a single time. The rearrangement joins TRBV6-1 to TRBJ2-7; D gene unclear. This CDR3 is built from 17 residues. V lost 2 bases and J 0 bases, leaving 17 bases between the germline ends. Germline V gene data show CDR1 as MNHNS and CDR2 as SASEGT. For the CDR3, the DNA is TGTGCCAGCAGTGAAAACCCCGTGACAATTGCCTCCTACGAGCAGTACTTC. This sequence encodes CASSENPVTIASYEQYF.

Note on this clone: Sequence at one end of the junction differs from germline and may be a read error. The chain carries TRBV5-6 and TRBJ2-1; 8 bases are shared with TRBD1. The CDR3 covers 13 residues. The germline gives CDR1 SGHDT, CDR2 YYEEEE. The CDR3 protein is CASSFSGGNGQFF. CDR3 sequence (DNA): TGTGCCAGCAGCTTCTCAGGGGGCAATGGGCAGTTCTTC.

This clone was observed a few times. The rearrangement links TRBV28 to TRBJ1-4, with 7 bases identical to TRBD1. With V trimmed by 2 bases and J by 5 bases, 5 bases remained unmatched. The CDR3 is made up of 15 amino acids. Germline assignment: CDR1 MDHEN and CDR2 SYDVKM. CDR3 in amino acids: CASSLTGQWNEKLFF. CDR3 coding DNA: TGTGCCAGCAGTTTAACGGGACAGTGGAATGAAAAACTGTTTTTT.

This clone was seen only a few times. V gene TRBV29-1 combines with J gene TRBJ1-1; no clear D gene. V lost 4 bases and J lost 1, with 4 bases in between. CDR1 and CDR2 (germline): SQVTM, ANQGSEA. CDR3 length: 11 amino acids. The CDR3 region is CSVGQNTEAFF. Written as DNA, the CDR3 is TGCAGCGTTGGACAGAACACTGAAGCTTTCTTT.

The chain recombines TRBV15 with TRBJ1-3, with TRBD1 matching over 12 bases. This CDR3 is built from 20 residues. Germline CDR1 and CDR2: LNHNV and YYDKDF (reference sequence). The J segment lost 0 bases and the V segment lost 0 bases, leaving 9 bases of the junction unmatched. The CDR3 spells CATSRDIGTGGVSSGNTIYF. CDR3 bases: TGTGCCACCAGCAGAGATATTGGGACAGGGGGCGTTAGCTCTGGAAACACCATATATTTT.

The sample holds one count of this clone. This chain connects TRBV15 to TRBJ1-5; TRBD1 matches at 7 bases. With 8 bases clipped from V and 4 bases from J, the junction kept 5 bases outside the gene matches. Germline V gives CDR1 LNHNV, CDR2 YYDKDF (reference sequence). The CDR3 runs 13 residues. The CDR3 sequence is CATATGPNQPQHF. The CDR3 DNA follows: TGTGCCACCGCGACAGGGCCGAATCAGCCCCAGCATTTT.

The rearrangement uses TRBV7-9 and TRBJ2-7; D remains unclear. In germline, CDR1 is SEHNR, CDR2 FQNEAQ (reference sequence). V dropped 5 bases and J dropped 6 bases, with 8 bases sitting between them. The CDR3 is made up of 11 amino acids. Written as DNA, the CDR3 is TGTGCCAGCAGCAGGGCCCTCGAGCAGTACTTC. It is translated as CASSRALEQYF.

This clone was detected only once. The rearrangement joins TRBV7-9 to TRBJ2-5; D is possibly TRBD2 (6 bases). This CDR3 has 10 residues. Germline CDR1 is SEHNR and CDR2 is FQNEAQ (reference sequence). V dropped 5 bases and J dropped 9 bases, with 7 bases sitting between them. For the CDR3, the DNA is TGTGCCAGCAGCGGCGGGGCCCAGTACTTC. It is translated as CASSGGAQYF.

J is TRBJ2-7 and V is TRBV21-1; TRBD1 was called by the table and not checked on the DNA. TRBV21-1 is designated a pseudogene. This CDR3 spans 15 amino acids. The CDR3 reads CASSTRDRGQDEQYF. CDR3 sequence (DNA): TGTGCCAGCAGCACCCGGGACAGGGGACAGGACGAGCAGTACTTC.

The chain uses TRBV29-1 and TRBJ2-3, with D perhaps given as TRBD1 or TRBD2 (5 bases each). The V end was cut by 6 bases, the J end by 0 bases, with 13 bases between. The CDR3 runs to 14 residues. CDR1 and CDR2 from the germline V gene are SQVTM and ANQGSEA. The CDR3 DNA follows: TGCAGCGTAGCCGGGACGAGTAGCACAGATACGCAGTATTTT. It specifies CSVAGTSSTDTQYF.

V usage is TRBV4-3 and J usage is TRBJ2-5; the D gene could be TRBD1 or TRBD2 (6 bases each). The V end lost 1 base, the J end lost 5 bases, and 14 bases lay between the germline ends. The CDR3 is made up of 15 amino acids. Per germline, CDR1 LGHNA and CDR2 YSLEER. In DNA form, the CDR3 reads TGCGCCAGCAGCCAAGTGTGGGGGGCTGGCGAGACCCAGTACTTC. This sequence encodes CASSQVWGAGETQYF.

This clone was found once. The chain is built from TRBV2 and TRBJ2-7; the match to TRBD2 covers 7 bases. Per germline, CDR1 SNHLY and CDR2 FYNNEI. V lost 2 bases to trimming and J lost 2 bases; unmatched junction nucleotides: 9. The CDR3 totals 16 residues. The CDR3 sequence is CASSEIKLAEPYEQYF. The CDR3 coding sequence is TGTGCCAGCAGTGAAATAAAGCTAGCGGAACCCTACGAGCAGTACTTC. Using reference TRBV2 and TRBJ2-7 for the parts outside the CDR3, the full variable domain is EPEVTQTPSHQVTQMGQEVILRCVPISNHLYFYWYRQILGQKVEFLVSFYNNEISEKSEIFDDQFSVERPDGSNFTLKIRSTKLEDSAMYFCASSEIKLAEPYEQYFGPGTRLTVT.

The rearrangement links TRBV18 to TRBJ2-3; D remains unclear. This CDR3 has 13 residues. Germline V gene lookup returns CDR1 KGHSH and CDR2 LQKENI. Deletions cut 3 bases from V and 6 bases from J, with 10 bases between. CDR3 loop: CASSPVQTDTQYF. The CDR3 DNA reads TGTGCCAGCTCACCGGTCCAGACGGATACGCAGTATTTT.

The genes are TRBV7-9 and TRBJ2-5, with 8 bases identical to TRBD2. The CDR3 runs to 15 residues. The V gene's germline CDR1 is SEHNR and CDR2 FQNEAQ (reference sequence). Unmatched junction bases numbered 10, after V lost 5 bases and J lost 5 bases. DNA for the CDR3: TGTGCCAGCAGCCCACCTTTAGCGGGATTGGAGACCCAGTACTTC. Its translation: CASSPPLAGLETQYF.

The chain employs TRBV27 and TRBJ2-1; D gene ambiguous. Germline-derived CDR1 and CDR2 are MNHEY and SMNVEV (reference sequence). This CDR3 contains 15 residues. V gave up 2 bases and J gave up 7 bases, with 15 bases separating them. In DNA form, the CDR3 reads TGTGCCAGCAGTTTAACCGTCCTCGGTAATAATGAGCAGTTCTTC. Its translation is CASSLTVLGNNEQFF.

This sequence joins TRBV27 and TRBJ2-7; D is possibly TRBD2 (5 bases). Trimming left V 3 bases short and J 6 bases short, with 15 bases between. CDR3 length: 14 residues. Looked up from germline, CDR1 is MNHEY and CDR2 is SMNVEV (reference sequence). For the CDR3, the DNA is TGTGCCAGCAGTTTCGGGCTAGCTGATGCCGAGCAGTACTTC. Its protein is CASSFGLADAEQYF.

CDR3 loop: CASGLNGLQETQYF. In DNA form, the CDR3 reads TGTGCCAGCGGACTGAACGGGCTCCAAGAGACCCAGTACTTC. This chain uses TRBV2 with TRBJ2-5, with D perhaps matching TRBD2 (5 bases). CDR3 size: 14 residues. Germline assignment: CDR1 SNHLY and CDR2 FYNNEI. Between the trimmed V and J ends, which lost 8 bases and 1 base, there was a span of 14 bases.

The chain links TRBV5-1 to TRBJ2-3, with no clear D. The germline gives CDR1 SGHRS, CDR2 YFSETQ. This CDR3 is 13 amino acids long. V was trimmed by 2 bases and J by 2 bases, leaving 6 bases between them. Here the CDR3 reads CASSLISTDTQYF. CDR3 coding DNA: TGCGCCAGCAGCTTAATATCCACAGATACGCAGTATTTT.

The J gene is TRBJ2-3, the V gene TRBV7-2; 7 bases line up with TRBD1. The ends lost 4 bases at V and 2 bases at J; junction bases unmatched: 9. This CDR3 has 16 residues. Germline V gives CDR1 SGHTA, CDR2 FQGNSA. CDR3 DNA: TGTGCCAGCAGCTCCACCGGGACAGTGTTCACAGATACGCAGTATTTT. Its protein is CASSSTGTVFTDTQYF.

Only one count was recorded for this clone. The chain combines TRBV5-1 with TRBJ2-1; possibly TRBD1 or TRBD2 for D (6 bases each). Germline CDR1 is SGHRS and CDR2 is YFSETQ. The CDR3 is made up of 17 amino acids. The V end was cut by 7 bases, the J end by 4 bases, with 24 bases between. CDR3 in DNA: TGCGCCAGCTCTGGACAGCTCGGGAGAGGGGTATACAATGAGCAGTTCTTC. Its protein is CASSGQLGRGVYNEQFF.

The V and J genes are TRBV27 and TRBJ2-5, with 11 bases identical to TRBD1. With 5 bases clipped from V and 7 bases from J, the junction kept 12 bases outside the gene matches. Germline V lookup: CDR1 MNHEY, CDR2 SMNVEV (reference sequence). This CDR3 comprises 16 residues. CDR3: CASSPRWTGGGGTQYF. The CDR3 bases are TGTGCCAGCAGTCCCCGTTGGACAGGGGGCGGCGGGACCCAGTACTTC.

The chain couples TRBV28 to TRBJ2-7; TRBD1 might be the D (5 bases). Between the trimmed V and J ends, which lost 2 bases and 2 bases, there was a span of 10 bases. The CDR3 is 14 amino acids. Germline lookup yields CDR1 MDHEN and CDR2 SYDVKM. The CDR3 spells CASSLRQGTYEQYF. CDR3 bases: TGTGCCAGCAGTTTAAGGCAGGGAACCTACGAGCAGTACTTC. Variable domain in full (rest from reference TRBV28 and TRBJ2-7): DVKVTQSSRYLVKRTGEKVFLECVQDMDHENMFWYRQDPGLGLRLIYFSYDVKMKEKGDIPEGYSVSREKKERFSLILESASTNQTSMYLCASSLRQGTYEQYFGPGTRLTVT.

V usage is TRBV6-6 and J usage is TRBJ2-7, with unresolved D. The CDR3 totals 15 residues. V was pared by 0 bases and J by 1 base, with 10 bases between. In germline, CDR1 is MNHNY, CDR2 SVGAGI (reference sequence). The CDR3 DNA sequence: TGTGCCAGCAGTTACTCGGCGTTAGGTTCCTACGAGCAGTACTTC. Translating it yields CASSYSALGSYEQYF.

The chain joins TRBV13 to TRBJ2-7, with TRBD2 matching 13 bases. V gave up 3 bases and J gave up 5 bases; unmatched junction bases: 4. The CDR3 runs to 15 residues. CDR1 is PRHDT, CDR2 FYEKMQ, per germline (reference sequence). CDR3 sequence: CASSFGLAGAHEQYF. CDR3 sequence (DNA): TGTGCCAGCAGCTTCGGACTAGCGGGAGCGCACGAGCAGTACTTC.

The chain couples TRBV28 to TRBJ2-7, with D possibly TRBD1 on 5 matching bases. Deletions cut 2 bases from V and 0 bases from J, with 11 bases between. Looked up from germline, CDR1 is MDHEN and CDR2 is SYDVKM. The CDR3 spans 15 residues. In nucleotides, the CDR3 is TGTGCCAGCAGTTTAAGGGGTCGGTTCTCCTACGAGCAGTACTTC. Amino acid sequence: CASSLRGRFSYEQYF. The complete variable domain, with remaining parts taken from reference TRBV28 and TRBJ2-7, reads DVKVTQSSRYLVKRTGEKVFLECVQDMDHENMFWYRQDPGLGLRLIYFSYDVKMKEKGDIPEGYSVSREKKERFSLILESASTNQTSMYLCASSLRGRFSYEQYFGPGTRLTVT.

Note on this clone: The sample contains more than one DNA sequence encoding this CDR3. V usage is TRBV7-3 and J usage is TRBJ2-1, with 11 nucleotides matching TRBD2. V trimming: 5 bases; J trimming: 1 base; junction bases outside the gene matches: 1. This CDR3 is 15 amino acids long. Per the germline V gene, CDR1 is SGHTA and CDR2 is FQGTGA. This chain's CDR3 is CASSRLAGSYNEQFF. Here the CDR3 DNA reads TGTGCCAGCAGCAGACTAGCGGGATCCTACAATGAGCAGTTCTTC.

About this clone itself: The sample carries other DNA sequences with the same CDR3. J is TRBJ2-7 and V is TRBV27; perhaps D is TRBD1 or TRBD2 (5 bases each). Germline loops: CDR1 MNHEY, CDR2 SMNVEV (reference sequence). V lost 4 bases and J lost 3, with 10 bases in between. This CDR3 is built from 13 residues. For the CDR3, the DNA is TGTGCCAGCAGTTCGGGGACCGGCTACGAGCAGTACTTC. Its protein is CASSSGTGYEQYF.

The genes are TRBV28 and TRBJ2-7, with 7 bases lining up with TRBD2. Germline V CDR1 and CDR2: MDHEN, SYDVKM. The CDR3 covers 14 residues. The V segment lost 7 bases and the J segment 1 base; nucleotides outside the gene matches: 7. The CDR3, as DNA: TGTGCCAGCACCGTGGGCGGGAGATCCTACGAGCAGTACTTC. This translates into CASTVGGRSYEQYF.

The V gene is TRBV9, the J gene TRBJ1-1; 7 bases fit TRBD1. The CDR3 spans 14 residues. Unmatched junction bases numbered 9, after V lost 6 bases and J lost 4 bases. CDR1 and CDR2 from the germline V gene are SGDLS and YYNGEE. CDR3 nucleotides: TGTGCCAGCAACTCCGGCAGGGGGGCCACTGAAGCTTTCTTT. Translating it yields CASNSGRGATEAFF.